The clone carrying this T cell receptor beta chain was detected once. Its antigen remains unknown. One end of the junction does not line up with germline, which may come from a read error. Germline V CDR1 and CDR2: SGHKS, YYEKEE (reference sequence). The CDR3 length is 14 residues. These data originate in a study of neoadjuvant nivolumab and ipilimumab in lung cancer. Broader study findings: Blood richness before therapy tracked richness in tumors resected after neoadjuvant therapy. Only a single major-pathologic-response sample was available for clonality analysis. A small number of samples were TCR sequenced.

TCRdb keeps only in-frame clones here, not all; method: immunoSEQ multiplex PCR. This sample has some 26,000 clones, with approximately 78% found just once. This specimen consisted of tumor tissue, obtained after neoadjuvant nivolumab, alone or with ipilimumab, at or shortly before surgery. V gene TRBV5-5 combines with J gene TRBJ1-1; D call uncertain. This receptor was identified in an adult with non-small cell lung cancer. CDR3 sequence (DNA): TGTGCCAGCAGCTTGACCGCACTGAACACTGAAACTTTCTTT. Amino acids: CASSLTALNTETFF.